Below, 20 T cell receptor beta chains from the same sample are listed, as sequenced in a study of blood T cell repertoires in COVID-19. TCRdb's table, derived via immunoSEQ multiplex PCR, lists solely in-frame clones and lacks some. The table records 250,000 to 400,000 clones, approximately 87% of them present only once. Sequencing input: peripheral blood. The receptors here all came from a woman younger than 45 with COVID-19, enrolled during active disease.

The chain joins TRBV28 to TRBJ1-1; D is ambiguous. Trimming shortened V by 3 bases and J by 4 bases, and 18 bases separated the two germline ends. CDR1 and CDR2 from the germline V gene are MDHEN and SYDVKM. There are 16 residues in the CDR3. DNA of the CDR3: TGTGCCAGCAGTTTTCGATCGCGAGGGAAGGGCACTGAAGCTTTCTTT. Translation: CASSFRSRGKGTEAFF.

The chain recombines TRBV5-1 with TRBJ1-1, with TRBD1 identical over 9 bases. Trimming cost V 4 bases and J 10 bases; bases outside gene matches: 11. Per germline, CDR1 SGHRS and CDR2 YFSETQ. The CDR3 length is 14 residues. CDR3 sequence: CASSGGTGSIGAFF. The CDR3 DNA reads TGCGCCAGCAGCGGCGGGACAGGGAGTATTGGAGCTTTCTTT.

This clone turned up a few times. The chain uses TRBV28 and TRBJ1-5; 9 nucleotides match TRBD1. V lost 7 bases and J lost 4; bases outside the gene matches: 5. Germline V lookup: CDR1 MDHEN, CDR2 SYDVKM. This CDR3 spans 14 amino acids. CDR3 sequence reads: CASNLGTGNQPQHF. The CDR3 DNA reads TGTGCCAGCAACCTCGGGACAGGGAATCAGCCCCAGCATTTT.

This sequence joins TRBV5-6 and TRBJ2-1; no definite D call. Germline V gene sequence: CDR1 SGHDT, CDR2 YYEEEE. The CDR3 has 15 residues. V lost 5 bases and J lost 0, with 12 bases in between. CDR3 nucleotides: TGTGCCAGCAGTTCCGGTTCCCTCTCCTACAATGAGCAGTTCTTC. It is translated as CASSSGSLSYNEQFF.

V and J are TRBV18 and TRBJ1-3; no reliable D call. From germline, CDR1 is KGHSH and CDR2 LQKENI. This CDR3 has 15 residues. The V and J ends lost 4 bases and 0 bases respectively, with 10 bases between them. The CDR3 spells CASSHGSVSGNTIYF. Here the CDR3 DNA reads TGTGCCAGCTCACATGGGAGCGTCTCTGGAAACACCATATATTTT.

This chain uses TRBV27 with TRBJ2-2; tentative D call: TRBD2 (5 bases). There are 15 residues in the CDR3. Trimming pared 3 bases from V and 1 base from J, leaving 9 bases between. Germline V gene sequence: CDR1 MNHEY, CDR2 SMNVEV (reference sequence). The DNA of the CDR3 is TGTGCCAGCAGTTTTAACGGGGTGAACACCGGGGAGCTGTTTTTT. Its translation is CASSFNGVNTGELFF.

This clone was detected a few times. The chain joins TRBV5-1 to TRBJ2-3; 10 bases map to TRBD2. The CDR3 has 12 residues. V shed 4 bases, J shed 9 bases, and the junction held 2 bases outside the gene matches. Germline V CDR1 and CDR2: SGHRS, YFSETQ. CDR3 coding DNA: TGCGCCAGCAGCGTGACTAGCGGGACGCAGTATTTT. It yields the protein CASSVTSGTQYF.

CDR3: CASSARDSVYGYTF. The CDR3 DNA is TGTGCCAGCAGCGCCCGGGACAGCGTTTATGGCTACACCTTC. The rearrangement links TRBV9 to TRBJ1-2, with 7 nucleotides matching TRBD1. With 3 bases clipped from V and 5 bases from J, the junction kept 7 bases outside the gene matches. The CDR3 runs 14 residues. Per the germline V gene, CDR1 is SGDLS and CDR2 is YYNGEE.

The chain couples TRBV5-1 to TRBJ1-5; 8 positions agree with TRBD1. V was pared by 4 bases and J by 5 bases, with 5 bases of the junction left unmatched. Germline V gene data show CDR1 as SGHRS and CDR2 as YFSETQ. CDR3 length: 14 amino acids. CDR3 sequence (DNA): TGCGCCAGCAGCCCGGACAGGGTGGATCAGCCCCAGCATTTT. Its translation is CASSPDRVDQPQHF.

The chain uses TRBV6-6 and TRBJ1-3; unclear D gene. CDR3 length equals 15 residues. Looked up from germline, CDR1 is MNHNY and CDR2 is SVGAGI (reference sequence). The V end was cut by 2 bases, the J end by 0 bases, with 8 bases between. The DNA for the CDR3 is TGTGCCAGCAGTTACATGGAGAGCTCTGGAAACACCATATATTTT. Translation gives CASSYMESSGNTIYF.

The V call is TRBV19, the J call TRBJ2-1; tentative D call: TRBD1 (5 bases). V dropped 5 bases and J dropped 5 bases, with 13 bases sitting between them. The CDR3 is 14 residues long. Germline CDR1 LNHDA, CDR2 SQIVND (reference sequence). The CDR3 sequence is CASSGQGLHNEQFF. The DNA of the CDR3 is TGTGCCAGTAGTGGGCAGGGTCTACACAATGAGCAGTTCTTC.

The chain uses TRBV6-5 and TRBJ1-5; 8 positions agree with TRBD1. Germline V gene data show CDR1 as MNHEY and CDR2 as SVGAGI. Trimming at V came to 7 bases and at J to 3 bases, leaving 8 bases not matched to a gene. The CDR3 spans 15 residues. The CDR3 DNA sequence: TGTGCCAGCAACCCCGACAGGGGATTCAATCAGCCCCAGCATTTT. Translating gives CASNPDRGFNQPQHF.

The V call is TRBV7-9, the J call TRBJ1-1; maybe TRBD1 (6 bases). The V gene's germline CDR1 is SEHNR and CDR2 FQNEAQ (reference sequence). This CDR3 is built from 13 residues. The V end lost 6 bases, the J end lost 0 bases, and 8 bases lay between the germline ends. DNA of the CDR3: TGTGCCAGCAGGACAGGAGTGAACACTGAAGCTTTCTTT. It codes for CASRTGVNTEAFF.

The J gene is TRBJ1-5, the V gene TRBV23-1, with a tentative D call TRBD1 (5 bases). TRBV23-1 is an open reading frame whose function is uncertain. With 2 bases removed from V and 4 bases from J, the gap between germline ends came to 15 bases. This CDR3 comprises 16 residues. For the CDR3, the DNA is TGCGCCAGCAGTCAAGCAGGGCGGGAAAGGAATCAGCCCCAGCATTTT. This translates into CASSQAGRERNQPQHF.

The rearrangement joins TRBV11-2 to TRBJ1-4; the D gene is possibly TRBD1 (5 bases). Germline assignment: CDR1 SGHAT and CDR2 FQNNGV. V lost 4 bases and J 8 bases, leaving 17 bases between the germline ends. The CDR3 spans 15 residues. The CDR3 coding sequence is TGTGCCAGCAGCTCCCAAGGAATGGGGGGAGAAAAACTGTTTTTT. Translated: CASSSQGMGGEKLFF.

This chain connects TRBV6-4 to TRBJ1-2; D possibly corresponds to TRBD1 (5 bases). Germline CDR1 and CDR2: MRHNA and SNTAGT. This CDR3 comprises 13 residues. Trimming took off 2 bases at V and 8 bases at J, with 12 bases between the two ends. The CDR3 region has the DNA TGTGCCAGCAGTGACCGGCAGGGAGGCGGCTACACCTTC. Its protein product is CASSDRQGGGYTF.

This chain's CDR3 is CAISDTRAGNTIYF. CDR3 coding DNA: TGTGCCATCAGTGACACTCGGGCTGGAAACACCATATATTTT. This rearrangement joins TRBV10-3 to TRBJ1-3; D not resolved. The V end was cut by 3 bases, the J end by 2 bases, with 8 bases between. CDR1 and CDR2 (germline): ENHRY, SYGVKD. The CDR3 sequence is 14 residues long.

About this clone itself: Other DNA sequences of this sample code for an identical CDR3. The rearrangement joins TRBV2 to TRBJ2-3; TRBD1 agrees at 7 bases. Germline trimming cut 1 base from V and 3 bases from J; bases unmatched to any gene: 4. The CDR3 is made up of 15 amino acids. Germline loops: CDR1 SNHLY, CDR2 FYNNEI. CDR3 sequence reads: CASSEGQGGTDTQYF. CDR3 nucleotide sequence: TGTGCCAGCAGTGAAGGACAGGGCGGAACAGATACGCAGTATTTT.

V gene TRBV27 combines with J gene TRBJ2-7; possible D gene TRBD2, 6 bases. The V gene's germline CDR1 is MNHEY and CDR2 SMNVEV (reference sequence). CDR3 size: 14 residues. Trimming shortened V by 6 bases and J by 3 bases, and 15 bases separated the two germline ends. CDR3 region: CASRGRDLFYEQYF. The CDR3 DNA sequence: TGTGCCAGCAGAGGGCGGGACCTCTTCTACGAGCAGTACTTC.

The chain links TRBV5-6 to TRBJ1-2; 12 bases are a match to TRBD1. After removal of 4 bases from V and 1 base from J, the junction contained 8 bases not matched to a gene. CDR3 length: 17 amino acids. CDR1 is SGHDT, CDR2 YYEEEE, per germline. The chain's CDR3 is CASSAGTGGTINYGYTF. In DNA form, the CDR3 reads TGTGCCAGCAGCGCCGGGACAGGGGGCACCATTAACTATGGCTACACCTTC.